This TCR beta chain originates from a study of blood T cell repertoires in COVID-19 (dated by TCRdb to the early 2020s). Notes on the research overall: Samples from collaborators originated in the United States, Italy and Spain and spanned both the acute and convalescent phases of COVID-19. The material from the prospective study consisted of cDNA or gDNA derived from T cells, B-cell-depleted T cells, or PBMCs. Subjects who had been exposed to COVID-19, were actively infected with it, or had recovered from it provided the deeply sampled blood TCRbeta repertoires that made up the dataset. The repertoires were made available in a free public database intended to serve as a resource for research on the immune response to SARS-CoV-2. Samples came from the ongoing ImmuneRACE study (first 160 participants) plus 1,254 subjects from 6 global collaborators. Nearly every sample came with metadata listing a de-identified subject ID, COVID-19 status, age in years and sex. Where available, HLA class I and class II types were obtained from metadata supplied by the sample provider rather than from assay-based typing.

Whole blood was collected in K2EDTA tubes by collaborating institutions according to the institutions' own protocols. For TCRbeta analysis, collaborators shipped samples in one of three forms: frozen whole blood, isolated PBMCs, or DNA extracted from either of those sample types. TCRbeta CDR3 regions were amplified from genomic DNA by means of the immunoSEQ Assay, a bias-controlled multiplex PCR. The study's own analysis went as follows. The number of nucleated cells in each sample was estimated by amplification of reference gene primers within the assay. To quantify the absolute abundance of each unique TCRbeta CDR3 rearrangement, sequence reads were collapsed and filtered. Productive Simpson clonality was computed per sample as the square root of Simpson's diversity index over productive rearrangements. The source is immuneACCESS, and TCRdb retained only in-frame sequences with V and J called. Part of the clones is not carried over; for the studies checked, unresolved V genes explain less than half of this, and the remainder is unexplained. D and trimming come from the DNA, and the V and J calls and clone size come from that table. The sample contains 90,000 to 100,000 clones, approximately 90% of them found a single time. The top ten hold approximately 15% of the sample.

The CDR3 runs 14 residues from the cysteine to the phenylalanine. This entry keeps only the CDR3 DNA: 42 bases, framed from base 1. V is reduced by 5 bases and J by 4 bases, leaving a spacing of 12 bases between them. Via the germline V gene, CDR1 is KGHSH and CDR2 LQKENI. Study-level results and caveats: How much clinical and demographic metadata was included differed by source and by participant, and the metadata was provided uncurated.

Comment on this clone: No cognate antigen has been identified for it. Per-base qualities were not stored, and no clone one base away is much larger.

This chain joins TRBV18 to TRBJ1-5; TRBD1 is perhaps the D gene, given 5 matching bases. The specimen was peripheral blood. The receptor was derived from a human donor in a cohort sampled during active COVID-19. The CDR3 reads CASSETAGNQPQHF. The nucleotide sequence reads as follows: TGTGCCAGCTCAGAAACAGCAGGGAATCAGCCCCAGCATTTT.